Shown below are 6 T cell receptor beta chains from a single sample sequenced in a study of monozygotic twins with inflammatory bowel disease. From the 5' RACE reads, TCRdb lists one entry per CDR3 protein and no DNA. The table lists roughly 320,000 distinct CDR3 sequences, with over 5% in the top ten. The sequenced sample was blood. The source of these receptors is a human donor with ulcerative colitis or Crohn's disease, or a healthy co-twin of an affected twin (not recorded which).

The V call is TRBV7-2, the J call TRBJ2-1; TCRdb's D gene call, TRBD2, goes unchecked for lack of DNA. From germline, CDR1 is SGHTA and CDR2 FQGNSA. The CDR3 spans 15 residues. CDR3 sequence reads: CASSFTAGGYNEQFF.

V is TRBV6-2 or TRBV6-3 and J is TRBJ1-5. The length of the CDR3 is 16 residues. Germline V lookup: CDR1 MNHEY, CDR2 SVGEGT. The CDR3 here is CASSSGRAVLGQPQHF.

The V gene is TRBV7-2, the J gene TRBJ2-7; absent DNA, TCRdb's TRBD1 call cannot be checked. The CDR3 length is 15 residues. Germline lookup yields CDR1 SGHTA and CDR2 FQGNSA. This CDR3 is CASSQQGSLAYEQYF.

The rearrangement uses TRBV4-2 and TRBJ1-5. The CDR3 loop spans 18 amino acids. Germline lookup yields CDR1 LGHNA and CDR2 YNFKEQ. The CDR3: CASSQEIGGVQSNQPQHF.

The chain links TRBV5-4 to TRBJ2-6; TCRdb gives TRBD2 as the D gene, but with no DNA this cannot be confirmed. This CDR3 is built from 16 residues. CDR1 SGHNT and CDR2 YYREEE come from the germline V gene (reference sequence). CDR3: CASSLVGPSGANVLTF. Full variable domain (missing parts from reference TRBV5-4 and TRBJ2-6): ETGVTQSPTHLIKTRGQQVTLRCSSQSGHNTVSWYQQALGQGPQFIFQYYREEENGRGNFPPRFSGLQFPNYSSELNVNALELDDSALYLCASSLVGPSGANVLTFGAGSRLTVL.

The genes are TRBV7-9 and TRBJ2-1. The CDR3 extends over 15 amino acids. Germline CDR1 and CDR2: SEHNR and FQNEAQ (reference sequence). CDR3 region: CASSLELISYNEQFF.